Below, 10 T cell receptor beta chains from the same sample are listed, as sequenced in a study of blood T cell repertoires in COVID-19. Here immunoSEQ multiplex PCR was the method, and the copy in TCRdb shows in-frame clones only, minus some. The sample carries some 150,000 clones, about 90% recorded once. The sample consisted of peripheral blood. The receptors were sampled from a man aged 45-65 years with acute or convalescent COVID-19.

V usage is TRBV28 and J usage is TRBJ1-5; 8 nucleotides agree with TRBD1. Germline CDR1 is MDHEN and CDR2 is SYDVKM. Unmatched junction bases numbered 8, after V lost 6 bases and J lost 7 bases. This CDR3 has 14 residues. In nucleotides, the CDR3 is TGTGCCAGCAGCCTAGGACAGGGCAGGCAGCCCCAGCATTTT. It codes for CASSLGQGRQPQHF.

The CDR3 nucleotides read TGTGCCAGCAAAAGGGACAGCGTTAGCAATCAGCCCCAGCATTTT. As protein: CASKRDSVSNQPQHF. The V call is TRBV2, the J call TRBJ1-5, with 7 bases matching TRBD1. Per germline, CDR1 SNHLY and CDR2 FYNNEI. The CDR3 is 15 residues long. V lost 7 bases and J lost 0; bases outside the gene matches: 6.

This chain links TRBV4-1 with TRBJ1-3; D is perhaps TRBD1 (6 bases). V lost 5 bases and J 0 bases, leaving 14 bases between the germline ends. Germline V CDR1 and CDR2: MGHRA, YSYEKL. CDR3 length equals 16 residues. CDR3 DNA: TGCGCCAGCAGCACCGGACAGTTGATCTCTGGAAACACCATATATTTT. Translating gives CASSTGQLISGNTIYF.

The gene calls are TRBV11-1 and TRBJ2-1; 7 bases align to TRBD2. Germline-derived CDR1 and CDR2 are SGHAT and FQDESV (reference sequence). This CDR3 has 14 residues. The V segment lost 5 bases and the J segment 5 bases; nucleotides outside the gene matches: 6. CDR3 nucleotide sequence: TGTGCCAGCAGCCCTAAGGCGGGGGACAATGAGCAGTTCTTC. This encodes CASSPKAGDNEQFF.

The CDR3 loop reads CASSFPTSGPQETQYF. The CDR3 DNA is TGTGCCAGCAGTTTTCCGACTAGCGGGCCCCAAGAGACCCAGTACTTC. V is TRBV28 and J is TRBJ2-5; 10 bases match TRBD2. The CDR3 has 16 residues. With 3 bases clipped from V and 1 base from J, the junction kept 5 bases outside the gene matches. The germline V gene has CDR1 MDHEN and CDR2 SYDVKM.

This chain links TRBV7-9 with TRBJ2-7; TRBD1 matches at 7 bases. The CDR3 is 12 amino acids. V shed 8 bases and J 0 bases; nucleotides not matched to a gene: 1. Per germline, CDR1 SEHNR and CDR2 FQNEAQ (reference sequence). Here the CDR3 DNA reads TGTGCCAGCGGGGACAGCTCCTACGAGCAGTACTTC. This gives the protein CASGDSSYEQYF. Together with reference TRBV7-9 and TRBJ2-7, the CDR3 gives the full variable domain: DTGVSQNPRHKITKRGQNVTFRCDPISEHNRLYWYRQTLGQGPEFLTYFQNEAQLEKSRLLSDRFSAERPKGSFSTLEIQRTEQGDSAMYLCASGDSSYEQYFGPGTRLTVT.

The V and J genes are TRBV3-1 (or the pseudogene TRBV3-2) and TRBJ1-1, with a weak D call TRBD1 (6 bases). The CDR3 extends over 14 amino acids. V lost 2 bases and J 4 bases, leaving 11 bases between the germline ends. The germline V gene has CDR1 LGHDT and CDR2 YNNKEL (reference sequence). The CDR3 spells CASSQTGIGTEAFF. CDR3 nucleotides: TGTGCCAGCAGCCAAACAGGGATCGGCACTGAAGCTTTCTTT.

The chain recombines TRBV5-1 with TRBJ2-7, with a weak D call TRBD1 (6 bases). The CDR3 sequence is 14 residues long. Trimming cost V 4 bases and J 1 base, with 12 bases left between them. Germline lookup yields CDR1 SGHRS and CDR2 YFSETQ. The CDR3 nucleotides are TGCGCCAGCAGCCCATTGACAGGTTCCTACGAGCAGTACTTC. It specifies CASSPLTGSYEQYF.

The chain has TRBV15 and TRBJ1-5; 7 positions match TRBD1. This CDR3 has 16 amino acids. V dropped 4 bases and J dropped 0; count of bases not matched to a gene: 6. Germline CDR1 is LNHNV and CDR2 is YYDKDF (reference sequence). This CDR3 reads CATSTGDRDSNQPQHF. The CDR3 DNA is TGTGCCACCAGCACGGGCGACAGGGATAGCAATCAGCCCCAGCATTTT.

The gene calls are TRBV5-5 and TRBJ1-5, with D possibly matching TRBD1 (6 bases). This CDR3 spans 15 amino acids. Per the germline V gene, CDR1 is SGHKS and CDR2 is YYEKEE (reference sequence). Trimming left V 4 bases short and J 3 bases short, with 14 bases between. The chain's CDR3 is CASSRGGVDNQPQHF. The CDR3 nucleotides are TGTGCCAGCAGCCGAGGGGGGGTAGACAATCAGCCCCAGCATTTT.